The 18 T cell receptor beta chains presented below share a single source sample, sequenced in a study of OX40 agonist ivuxolimab in advanced cancers. Data came from immunoSEQ multiplex PCR; TCRdb stores just in-frame clones and leaves some out. The sample contains over 100,000 clones, about 92% of which appear only once. Sequenced material: CD4+ or CD8+ T cells sorted from blood, taken in a trial of the OX40 agonist ivuxolimab. The receptors were sampled from an adult with an advanced solid tumor such as melanoma, head and neck, liver or kidney cancer.

The gene calls are TRBV6-8 and TRBJ2-1, with 8 nucleotides matching TRBD2. There are 13 residues in the CDR3. J gave up 10 bases and V 4 bases, and 6 bases lay outside the gene matches. The germline V gene encodes CDR1 MNHGY and CDR2 SAAAGT. CDR3 bases: TGTGCCAGCAGTTCCGGGACTAGGATCGAGCAGTTCTTC. Translated: CASSSGTRIEQFF.

The chain employs TRBV6-5 and TRBJ2-3; D gene uncertain. The V gene's germline CDR1 is MNHEY and CDR2 SVGAGI. There are 12 residues in the CDR3. Trimming removed 6 bases from V and 2 bases from J, with 6 bases in between. The CDR3 bases are TGTGCCAGCAGCCGCAACACAGATACGCAGTATTTT. Amino acid sequence: CASSRNTDTQYF.

The rearrangement joins TRBV7-9 to TRBJ2-5, with 9 bases aligning to TRBD1. Germline V CDR1 and CDR2: SEHNR, FQNEAQ (reference sequence). This CDR3 is built from 17 residues. The V gene end was trimmed by 3 bases and the J gene end by 4 bases; junction bases not matched to a gene: 12. CDR3 sequence: CASSFLWGTGKGETQYF. As DNA, the CDR3 is TGTGCCAGCAGCTTCCTTTGGGGGACAGGGAAGGGAGAGACCCAGTACTTC.

A single count supports this clone. This chain connects TRBV2 to TRBJ1-2; D gene ambiguous. This CDR3 spans 15 amino acids. CDR1 and CDR2 (germline): SNHLY, FYNNEI. Trimming left V 1 base short and J 4 bases short, with 13 bases between. The CDR3 bases are TGTGCCAGCAGTGAAGGTCGGGGAGGCACCTATGGCTACACCTTC. Amino acids: CASSEGRGGTYGYTF.

The genes are TRBV27 and TRBJ1-1; 7 positions agree with TRBD1. V trimming: 6 bases; J trimming: 5 bases; junction bases outside the gene matches: 12. There are 15 residues in the CDR3. Germline V gene lookup returns CDR1 MNHEY and CDR2 SMNVEV (reference sequence). CDR3 nucleotide sequence: TGTGCCAGCAGCCAAGCGAGGGGGCAGGGAACTGAAGCTTTCTTT. It yields the protein CASSQARGQGTEAFF.

V and J are TRBV6-4 and TRBJ2-2; D might be TRBD1 (5 bases). From germline, CDR1 is MRHNA and CDR2 SNTAGT. The CDR3 is 14 amino acids. The ends were cut back, 3 bases at V and 0 bases at J, with 5 bases in the middle. CDR3 region: CASSETANTGELFF. The CDR3 DNA is TGTGCCAGCAGTGAGACAGCGAACACCGGGGAGCTGTTTTTT.

This chain's CDR3 is CASSLTRTAYEQYF. The CDR3 DNA is TGTGCCAGCAGCTTGACGCGGACAGCCTACGAGCAGTACTTC. The chain recombines TRBV7-3 with TRBJ2-7; perhaps TRBD1 as D (6 bases). The germline gives CDR1 SGHTA, CDR2 FQGTGA. The CDR3 is made up of 14 amino acids. Trimming took off 3 bases at V and 2 bases at J, with 11 bases between the two ends.

The rearrangement uses TRBV11-3 and TRBJ2-3; D is unresolved. Trimming shortened V by 5 bases and J by 6 bases, and 9 bases separated the two germline ends. This CDR3 region has 12 residues. Germline V lookup: CDR1 SGHNT, CDR2 YENEEA. The CDR3 loop is CASSRARDTQYF. Written as DNA, the CDR3 is TGTGCCAGCAGCCGGGCCCGTGATACGCAGTATTTT.

V is TRBV21-1 and J is TRBJ2-7; the DNA was not compared with TRBD2, the D call given in the table. TRBV21-1 is noted as a pseudogene. There are 15 residues in the CDR3. The DNA for the CDR3 is TGTGCCAGCAGCAATGAAAGCGGGAGTAGATACGAGCAGTACTTC. This translates into CASSNESGSRYEQYF.

This chain uses TRBV6-1 with TRBJ1-5; D is ambiguous. Germline-derived CDR1 and CDR2 are MNHNS and SASEGT. The CDR3 has 13 amino acids. Trimming shortened V by 3 bases and J by 1 base, and 4 bases separated the two germline ends. This CDR3 is CASSEASNQPQHF. CDR3 sequence (DNA): TGTGCCAGCAGTGAGGCGAGCAATCAGCCCCAGCATTTT.

The V gene is TRBV7-9, the J gene TRBJ1-1, with 7 bases matching TRBD1. The trim removed 6 bases at V and 3 bases at J, leaving 10 bases unmatched. This CDR3 comprises 15 residues. From germline, CDR1 is SEHNR and CDR2 FQNEAQ (reference sequence). The DNA for the CDR3 is TGTGCCAGCAGGGGAAGACAGGGTAGGGACACTGAAGCTTTCTTT. This translates into CASRGRQGRDTEAFF. Combining the CDR3 with reference TRBV7-9 and TRBJ1-1 gives the whole variable domain DTGVSQNPRHKITKRGQNVTFRCDPISEHNRLYWYRQTLGQGPEFLTYFQNEAQLEKSRLLSDRFSAERPKGSFSTLEIQRTEQGDSAMYLCASRGRQGRDTEAFFGQGTRLTVV.

The chain recombines TRBV7-2 with TRBJ1-2, with D uncertain. CDR1 is SGHTA, CDR2 FQGNSA, per germline. V was clipped by 1 base and J by 7 bases, with 10 bases between them. This CDR3 contains 13 residues. CDR3: CASSLVRGTGYTF. The DNA of the CDR3 is TGTGCCAGCAGCTTAGTCCGGGGTACTGGCTACACCTTC.

The chain is built from TRBV7-7 and TRBJ2-7, with 10 bases fitting TRBD1. Germline V CDR1 and CDR2: SSHAT, FNYEAQ (reference sequence). The CDR3 runs 13 residues. V gave up 1 base and J gave up 7 bases; unmatched junction bases: 1. Written as DNA, the CDR3 is TGTGCCAGCAGCTTAGAGGGACAGGGGGAGCAGTACTTC. Encoded protein: CASSLEGQGEQYF.

V and J are TRBV18 and TRBJ1-4; perhaps TRBD1 as D (5 bases). The CDR3 runs 13 residues. Between the trimmed V and J ends, which lost 6 bases and 7 bases, there was a span of 12 bases. CDR1 KGHSH and CDR2 LQKENI come from the germline V gene. CDR3 bases: TGTGCCAGCTCCGGGGCCTGGGGTGAAAAACTGTTTTTT. This gives the protein CASSGAWGEKLFF.

V gene TRBV6-1 combines with J gene TRBJ2-1, with D uncertain. CDR3 length equals 13 residues. The germline gives CDR1 MNHNS, CDR2 SASEGT. V lost 5 bases and J 5 bases, leaving 10 bases between the germline ends. This CDR3 reads CASSLGWDNEQFF. The CDR3 DNA is TGTGCCAGCAGTCTGGGGTGGGACAATGAGCAGTTCTTC.

This sequence joins TRBV6-1 and TRBJ1-5; tentative D call: TRBD1 (6 bases). Looked up from germline, CDR1 is MNHNS and CDR2 is SASEGT. With 2 bases removed from V and 9 bases from J, the gap between germline ends came to 17 bases. There are 15 residues in the CDR3. The CDR3 nucleotides read TGTGCCAGCAGTGAATGGCAGGGGAGATGGCGGCCCCAGCATTTT. Translated, it gives CASSEWQGRWRPQHF.

This sequence joins TRBV6-5 and TRBJ2-7; 9 positions agree with TRBD1. This CDR3 contains 14 residues. V was pared by 5 bases and J by 6 bases, with 8 bases of the junction left unmatched. Germline assignment: CDR1 MNHEY and CDR2 SVGAGI. The CDR3 sequence is CASSVGDRDREQYF. The CDR3 DNA reads as TGTGCCAGCAGTGTCGGGGACAGGGATCGCGAGCAGTACTTC.

The chain couples TRBV7-9 to TRBJ2-3; 9 bases are shared with TRBD1. The germline V gene has CDR1 SEHNR and CDR2 FQNEAQ (reference sequence). The CDR3 runs 16 residues. V lost 3 bases to trimming and J lost 4 bases; unmatched junction nucleotides: 8. This chain's CDR3 is CASSFLRTGVSDTQYF. In DNA, the CDR3 is TGTGCCAGCAGCTTTTTGAGGACAGGGGTCTCAGATACGCAGTATTTT.